Below, 20 T cell receptor beta chains from the same sample are listed, as sequenced in a study of regulatory T cells in long-lasting Graves disease. Time point noted: persistent/refractory GD, antithyroid drugs over 5 years with positive TRAb. Isolated PBMC RNA provided the starting material for the TCR library. Assembly of TCR beta libraries relied on iRepertoire HTBI primers together with Arm-PCR of CDR3 regions. TCRdb re-called the multiplex PCR reads with MiXCR, one entry per CDR3 protein. The sample has some 340,000 distinct CDR3 sequences, around 23% seen once. The material was peripheral blood mononuclear cells (PBMCs), obtained when the disease was refractory, from a patient treated with antithyroid drugs. The receptors come from a woman in her forties with Graves disease.

This clonotype was seen a handful of times. The J gene is TRBJ2-6, the V gene TRBV15; D is unresolved. The V gene lost 6 bases and the J gene lost 12 bases, with 12 bases spanning the gap. Germline-derived CDR1 and CDR2 are LNHNV and YYDKDF (reference sequence). CDR3 size: 12 residues. The CDR3 sequence is CATSLGDSVLTF. The CDR3 DNA is TGTGCCACCAGTTTGGGCGATTCCGTCCTGACTTTC.

This chain joins TRBV5-5 and TRBJ2-1, with no clear D. The V gene's germline CDR1 is SGHKS and CDR2 YYEKEE (reference sequence). V was cut by 4 bases and J by 8 bases, with 16 bases left in between. CDR3 size: 14 residues. CDR3 in DNA: TGTGCCAGCAGCCTGAAGTGGCTCTCTCATGAGCAGTTCTTC. Translating it yields CASSLKWLSHEQFF.

This clonotype has more than one count but fewer than ten. CDR3: CASETRGGNNNEQFF. The CDR3, as DNA: TGTGCCAGCGAAACGAGGGGGGGCAACAACAATGAGCAGTTCTTC. The V call is TRBV2, the J call TRBJ2-1, with a tentative D call TRBD2 (7 bases). The CDR3 covers 15 residues. Per the germline V gene, CDR1 is SNHLY and CDR2 is FYNNEI. The germline V and J ends were trimmed by 8 bases and 5 bases, with 19 bases remaining between them.

The chain couples TRBV20-1 to TRBJ2-5; D gene ambiguous. Between the trimmed V and J ends, which lost 7 bases and 2 bases, there was a span of 8 bases. The CDR3 spans 11 residues. Germline lookup yields CDR1 DFQATT and CDR2 SNEGSKA (reference sequence). DNA for the CDR3: TGCAGTGTGGGTCCGCAAGAGACCCAGTACTTC. Encoded protein: CSVGPQETQYF.

This clonotype occurred once. Since a much larger clone is just one base distant, this may be a read error. The CDR3 DNA is TGTGCCGGCAGTGACCCCGGGACTACCAACTACGAGCAGTACTTC. It yields the protein CAGSDPGTTNYEQYF. This chain joins TRBV2 and TRBJ2-7; 7 bases match TRBD2. CDR3 length equals 15 residues. Germline loops: CDR1 SNHLY, CDR2 FYNNEI.

A single count supports this clonotype. The chain employs TRBV12-3 or TRBV12-4 and TRBJ2-7, with 13 bases aligning to TRBD2. The CDR3 loop spans 15 amino acids. V was clipped by 6 bases and J by 5 bases; unmatched bases: 7. The CDR3, as DNA: TGTGCCAGCAGCACCCGGGGACTAGCGGGACACGAGCAGTACTTC. Protein product: CASSTRGLAGHEQYF.

There are many counts of this clonotype. The CDR3 sequence: CASSTGGFFSEQYF. The CDR3 DNA reads as TGTGCCAGCAGTACCGGGGGTTTTTTTAGTGAGCAGTACTTC. V gene TRBV2 combines with J gene TRBJ2-7, with D possibly being TRBD2 (6 bases). Germline values: CDR1 SNHLY, CDR2 FYNNEI. The V end lost 5 bases, the J end lost 7 bases, and 18 bases lay between the germline ends. CDR3 length: 14 amino acids.

This clonotype occurred a few times. One end of the junction does not line up with germline, which may come from a read error. The chain's CDR3 is CVSSKGVNTGELFF. DNA for the CDR3: TGTGTCAGCAGCAAGGGGGTGAACACCGGGGAGCTGTTTTTT. This chain joins TRBV6-1 and TRBJ2-2, with D maybe TRBD1 (6 bases). Germline V lookup: CDR1 MNHNS, CDR2 SASEGT. The CDR3 is made up of 14 amino acids.

This sequence joins TRBV6-1 and TRBJ1-2, with TRBD1 matching over 9 bases. This CDR3 has 16 amino acids. Germline loops: CDR1 MNHNS, CDR2 SASEGT. J lost 5 bases, V lost 6 bases, and 13 bases had no gene match. CDR3 region: CASRSGQGSEGYGYTF. The CDR3 DNA reads as TGTGCCAGCAGGTCGGGACAGGGCTCGGAGGGATATGGCTACACCTTC.

This clonotype was detected ten times or more. This chain connects TRBV6-1 to TRBJ1-1; 9 positions match TRBD1. The V gene's germline CDR1 is MNHNS and CDR2 SASEGT. The CDR3 loop spans 13 amino acids. The V gene end was trimmed by 6 bases and the J gene end by 4 bases; junction bases not matched to a gene: 3. The CDR3 nucleotides are TGTGCCAGCAGCAGGACAGGGGTCACTGAAGCTTTCTTT. Protein product: CASSRTGVTEAFF.

In this sample, this clonotype turned up a few times. This sequence joins TRBV27 and TRBJ1-1, with D hard to call. This CDR3 contains 14 residues. CDR1 is MNHEY, CDR2 SMNVEV, per germline (reference sequence). Trimming took 6 bases from V and 2 from J, leaving 13 bases between them. The CDR3: CASRDHPENTEAFF. The CDR3 DNA reads TGTGCCAGCAGGGACCACCCGGAAAACACTGAAGCTTTCTTT.

This clonotype turned up a few times. The genes are TRBV20-1 and TRBJ2-5; tentatively, D is TRBD2 (6 bases). Trimming took 3 bases from V and 5 from J, leaving 19 bases between them. Germline assignment: CDR1 DFQATT and CDR2 SNEGSKA (reference sequence). This CDR3 region has 15 residues. This chain's CDR3 is CSASPYPEGAETQYF. The CDR3 DNA reads as TGCAGTGCTAGCCCCTATCCGGAGGGTGCGGAGACCCAGTACTTC.

This clonotype was seen repeatedly, ten times or more. The chain's CDR3 is CASSYRGRGYEQYF. CDR3 DNA sequence: TGTGCCAGCAGTTACCGGGGGCGCGGGTACGAGCAGTACTTC. This chain uses TRBV6-5 with TRBJ2-7, with D possibly being TRBD1 or TRBD2 (6 bases each). This CDR3 is 14 amino acids long. CDR1 is MNHEY and CDR2 is SVGAGI in the germline V gene. Trimming removed 2 bases at V and 4 bases at J, with 12 bases between.

This clonotype was seen more than once but under ten times. V and J are TRBV5-1 and TRBJ2-2, with TRBD1 as a possible D gene (5 bases). CDR1 SGHRS and CDR2 YFSETQ come from the germline V gene. The CDR3 runs 14 residues. Trimming took off 3 bases at V and 3 bases at J, with 9 bases between the two ends. The CDR3 sequence is CASSSGSHTGELFF. For the CDR3, the DNA is TGCGCCAGCAGCTCAGGGTCCCACACCGGGGAGCTGTTTTTT.

This clonotype was counted at least ten times. This rearrangement joins TRBV2 to TRBJ2-4; D not resolved. V was pared by 2 bases and J by 8 bases, with 16 bases between. Germline V gives CDR1 SNHLY, CDR2 FYNNEI. The CDR3 extends over 15 amino acids. The CDR3 loop is CASSERLSPADIQYF. DNA for the CDR3: TGTGCCAGCAGTGAAAGGCTGTCCCCTGCGGACATTCAGTACTTC. Supplemented by reference TRBV2 and TRBJ2-4, the full variable domain reads EPEVTQTPSHQVTQMGQEVILRCVPISNHLYFYWYRQILGQKVEFLVSFYNNEISEKSEIFDDQFSVERPDGSNFTLKIRSTKLEDSAMYFCASSERLSPADIQYFGAGTRLSVL.

In regard to this clonotype: With only one base between it and a far larger clone, this is likely a read error. The rearrangement joins TRBV7-8 to TRBJ2-5, with no clear D. Per the germline V gene, CDR1 is SGHVS and CDR2 is FQNEAQ. This CDR3 has 13 residues. The V end lost 4 bases, the J end lost 3 bases, and 9 bases lay between the germline ends. CDR3: CASSSLGKETQYF. CDR3 bases: TGTGCCAGCAGCTCACTGGGGAAAGAGACCCAGTACTTC.

This clonotype turned up a few times. The chain carries TRBV19 and TRBJ1-1; 7 bases agree with TRBD1. Unmatched junction bases numbered 10, after V lost 9 bases and J lost 0 bases. The CDR3 extends over 15 amino acids. CDR1 and CDR2 from the germline V gene are LNHDA and SQIVND (reference sequence). The CDR3 region is CASEISGGLNTEAFF. The CDR3 DNA reads TGTGCCAGCGAAATCTCAGGGGGATTGAACACTGAAGCTTTCTTT.

The chain combines TRBV11-2 with TRBJ2-1, with 8 bases lining up with TRBD1. Looked up from germline, CDR1 is SGHAT and CDR2 is FQNNGV. This CDR3 comprises 15 residues. Unmatched junction bases numbered 5, after V lost 5 bases and J lost 2 bases. CDR3 nucleotide sequence: TGTGCCAGCAGCGCCGACAGGGGAGCCTACAATGAGCAGTTCTTC. Its protein product is CASSADRGAYNEQFF. The variable domain in full, completed from reference TRBV11-2 and TRBJ2-1, reads EAGVAQSPRYKIIEKRQSVAFWCNPISGHATLYWYQQILGQGPKLLIQFQNNGVVDDSQLPKDRFSAERLKGVDSTLKIQPAKLEDSAVYLCASSADRGAYNEQFFGPGTRLTVL.

This clonotype was seen at least ten times. The genes are TRBV28 and TRBJ2-7; D perhaps matches TRBD1 (5 bases). CDR3 length: 16 amino acids. Germline V CDR1 and CDR2: MDHEN, SYDVKM. Trimming took off 3 bases at V and 3 bases at J, with 18 bases between the two ends. Written as DNA, the CDR3 is TGTGCCAGCAGTTTGCCGCGTATGACAGCTTTCTACGAGCAGTACTTC. Translated: CASSLPRMTAFYEQYF.

This clonotype turned up a few times. The CDR3 loop reads CRGLTEHTGELFF. Here the CDR3 DNA reads TGCAGGGGTCTAACGGAGCACACCGGGGAGCTGTTTTTT. The chain is built from TRBV29-1 and TRBJ2-2; unclear D gene. This CDR3 spans 13 amino acids. Germline V gene sequence: CDR1 SQVTM, CDR2 ANQGSEA.